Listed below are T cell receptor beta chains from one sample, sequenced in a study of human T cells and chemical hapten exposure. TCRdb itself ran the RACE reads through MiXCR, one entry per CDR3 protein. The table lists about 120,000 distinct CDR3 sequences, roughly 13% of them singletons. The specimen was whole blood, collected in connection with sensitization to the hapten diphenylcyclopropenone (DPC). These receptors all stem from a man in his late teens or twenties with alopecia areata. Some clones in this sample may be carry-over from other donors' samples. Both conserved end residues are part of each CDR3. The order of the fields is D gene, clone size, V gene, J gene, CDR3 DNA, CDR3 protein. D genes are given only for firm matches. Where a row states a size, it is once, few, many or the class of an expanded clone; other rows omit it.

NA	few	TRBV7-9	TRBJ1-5	TGTGCCAGCAGCTTATTCAAAGATCAGCCCCAGCATTTT	CASSLFKDQPQHF
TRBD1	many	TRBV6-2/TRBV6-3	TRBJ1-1	TGTGCCAGCAGTTACTCGATGGCAGGGGGGAACACTGAAGCTTTCTTT	CASSYSMAGGNTEAFF
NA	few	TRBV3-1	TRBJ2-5	TGTGCCAGCAGCCAAATCTCCGGAGCAGAGACCCAGTACTTC	CASSQISGAETQYF
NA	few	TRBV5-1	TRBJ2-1	TGCGCCAGCAGCTTCGGGAGCAATGAGCAGTTCTTC	CASSFGSNEQFF
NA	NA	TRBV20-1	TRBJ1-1	TGCAGTGCCTTAAGTATGACTAAGAACACTGAAGCTTTCTTT	CSALSMTKNTEAFF
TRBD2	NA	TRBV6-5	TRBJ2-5	TGTGCCAGCAGTAACAGCGCTAGCGGGGGGGAGAGGGAGACCCAGTACTTC	CASSNSASGGERETQYF
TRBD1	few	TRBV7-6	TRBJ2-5	TGTGCCAGCAGCTTCCACAGGGGGCAGGTTGAGACCCAGTACTTC	CASSFHRGQVETQYF
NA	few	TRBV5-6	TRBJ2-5	TGTGCCAGCAGCCCAAGGGACTCTAGGGTGGAGACCCAGTACTTC	CASSPRDSRVETQYF
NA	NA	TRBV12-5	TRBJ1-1	TGTGCTAGTGGTTTACAGCCAGTGAACACTGAAGCTTTCTTT	CASGLQPVNTEAFF
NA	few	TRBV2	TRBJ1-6	TGTGCCAGCAGTGGGGGTAGTACAGGCAATAATTCACCCCTCCACTTT	CASSGGSTGNNSPLHF
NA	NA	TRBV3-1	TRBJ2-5	TGTGCCAGCAGCCCCCTCGTGATAGCTGGCATGGGCCCAGAGACCCAGTACTTC	CASSPLVIAGMGPETQYF
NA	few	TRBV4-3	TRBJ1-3	TGCGCCAGCAGCCAAGATCCCCGGAGCTCTGGAAACACCATATATTTT	CASSQDPRSSGNTIYF
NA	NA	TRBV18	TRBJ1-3	TGTGCCAGCTCACCAGGATTTCGCGGGGCCTCTGGAAACACCATATATTTT	CASSPGFRGASGNTIYF
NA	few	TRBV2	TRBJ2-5	TGTGCCAGCAGTAAGGACGGTCCGGAGACCCAGTACTTC	CASSKDGPETQYF
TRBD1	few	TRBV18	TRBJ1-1	TGTGCCAGCTCACCTAGAGCACAGGGGAGTGAAGCTTTCTTT	CASSPRAQGSEAFF
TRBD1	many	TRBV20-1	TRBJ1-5	TGCAGTGCTCTGGGACAGGACTTATATAGCAATCAGCCCCAGCATTTT	CSALGQDLYSNQPQHF
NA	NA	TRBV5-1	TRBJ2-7	TGCGCCAGCAGCTTGGCAGGAGCCGAGCAGTACTTC	CASSLAGAEQYF
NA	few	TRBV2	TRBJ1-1	TGTGCCAGCAGAGGCACCCTCTCGCTGACAGGGAACACTGAAGCTTTCTTT	CASRGTLSLTGNTEAFF
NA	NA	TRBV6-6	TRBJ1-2	TGTGCCAGCAGTTACTTGGTCAGCTATGGCTACACCTTC	CASSYLVSYGYTF
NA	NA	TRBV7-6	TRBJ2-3	TGTGCCAGCAGCTTAGCTCTTGGGCCACGTCGCGGACAAACAGGAGATACGCAGTATTTT	CASSLALGPRRGQTGDTQYF
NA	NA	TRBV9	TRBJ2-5	TGTGCCAGCAGCGTAGCGCTACGGGAGACCCAGTACTTC	CASSVALRETQYF
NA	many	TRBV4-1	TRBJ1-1	TGCGCCAGCAGCCAAACAGGGAGGAACACTGAAGCTTTCTTT	CASSQTGRNTEAFF
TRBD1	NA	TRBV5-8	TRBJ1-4	TGTGCCAGCAGCCAAGGACAGGGGAGGACTAATGAAAAACTGTTTTTT	CASSQGQGRTNEKLFF
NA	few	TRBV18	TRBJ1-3	TGTGCCAGCTCACCACCGGGGCCTGGAAACACCATATATTTT	CASSPPGPGNTIYF
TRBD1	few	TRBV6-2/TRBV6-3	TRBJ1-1	TGTGCCAGCAGTTACTTTTCGGGACAGGGAGTGTACACTGAAGCTTTCTTT	CASSYFSGQGVYTEAFF
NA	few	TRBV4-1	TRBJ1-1	TGCGCCAGCAGCCCGGTACACGGATCAAACACTGAAGCTTTCTTT	CASSPVHGSNTEAFF
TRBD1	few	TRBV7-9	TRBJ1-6	TGTGCCAGCAGCTTAACGACAGGGTATTCACCCCTCCACTTT	CASSLTTGYSPLHF
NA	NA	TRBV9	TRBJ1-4	TGTGCCAGCAGCCCAAACACAGGAGCAACTAATGAAAAACTGTTTTTT	CASSPNTGATNEKLFF
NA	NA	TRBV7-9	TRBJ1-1	TGTGCCAGCAGCTTATACAGGGATGGTGCTGAAGCTTTCTTT	CASSLYRDGAEAFF
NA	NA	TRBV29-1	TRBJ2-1	TGCAGCGCCCGGGACACGAGCTCCTACAATGAGCAGTTCTTC	CSARDTSSYNEQFF
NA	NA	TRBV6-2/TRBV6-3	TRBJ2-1	TGTGCCACTCACACAGGGTCCGATGAGCAGTTCTTC	CATHTGSDEQFF
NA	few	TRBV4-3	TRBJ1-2	TGCGCCAGCAGCCCCCTAACGACAGGACGGACGGGCTACACCTTC	CASSPLTTGRTGYTF
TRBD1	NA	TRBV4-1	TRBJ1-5	TGCGCCAGCAGCCAAGCCCCGGGACAGGGTTTCTCCCAGCATTTT	CASSQAPGQGFSQHF
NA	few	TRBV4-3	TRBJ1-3	TGCGCCAGCAGCCCCCGCAGGGCTGATGGAAACACCATATATTTT	CASSPRRADGNTIYF
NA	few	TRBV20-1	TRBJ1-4	TGCAGTGCTAGATCGCACCTAGGGGGTAATGAAAAACTGTTTTTT	CSARSHLGGNEKLFF
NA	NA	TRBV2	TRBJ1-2	TGTGCCAGCAGTGAACTGCGGGGCTACACCTTC	CASSELRGYTF
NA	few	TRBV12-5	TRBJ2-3	TGTGCTAGTGGTTTTGGGATTTCCCCCATCACAGATACGCAGTATTTT	CASGFGISPITDTQYF
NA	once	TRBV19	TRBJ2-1	TGTGCCAGTAGTCTAACTATGAGGGGCTCCTACAATGAGCAGTTCTTC	CASSLTMRGSYNEQFF
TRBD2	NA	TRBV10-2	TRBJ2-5	TGCGCCAGCAGTGACACTAGCGGAGAGACCCAGTACTTC	CASSDTSGETQYF
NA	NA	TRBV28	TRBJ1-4	TGTGCCAGCAGTTTCCCCCGCGACAGCTCAACTAATGAAAAACTGTTTTTT	CASSFPRDSSTNEKLFF
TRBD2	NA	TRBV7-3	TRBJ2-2	TGTGCCAGCAGCTTAAGGCTAGCGGCGAACACCGGGGAGCTGTTTTTT	CASSLRLAANTGELFF
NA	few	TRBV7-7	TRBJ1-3	TGTGCCAGCAGCCGAGCCGGCTCTGGAAACACCATATATTTT	CASSRAGSGNTIYF
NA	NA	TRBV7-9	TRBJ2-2	TGTGCCAGCAGCCTCCGAGGGGTTCTGAACACCGGGGAGCTGTTTTTT	CASSLRGVLNTGELFF
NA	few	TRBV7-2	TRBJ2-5	TGTGCCAGCAGCTTAGTTGGGGTTGAAGAGACCCAGTACTTC	CASSLVGVEETQYF
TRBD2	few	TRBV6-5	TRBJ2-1	TGTGCCAGCAGATCCGGGACTAGCGGTTTAAATGAGCAGTTCTTC	CASRSGTSGLNEQFF
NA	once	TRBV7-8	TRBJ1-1	TGTGCCAGCAGCTTAGCGAAGGGGCGGACTGAAGCTTTCTTT	CASSLAKGRTEAFF
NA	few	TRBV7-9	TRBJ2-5	TGTGCCAGCAGCTTGGGCCCATTGGAGACCCAGTACTTC	CASSLGPLETQYF
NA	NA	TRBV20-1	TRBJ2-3	TGCAGTGCTAGCCACAGGGAACTACCAGAAACGCAGTATTTT	CSASHRELPETQYF
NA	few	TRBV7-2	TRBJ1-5	TGTGCCAGCAGCCCCCTAGGGCCCGCAGGCCGAACCCCGTATAGCGATCAGCCCCAGCATTTT	CASSPLGPAGRTPYSDQPQHF
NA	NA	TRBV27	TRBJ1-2	TGTGCCAGCAGTTTGATGGGGGAAGATGGCAACACCTTC	CASSLMGEDGNTF
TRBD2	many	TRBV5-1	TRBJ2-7	TGCGCCAGCAGCTTCACCACTAGCGGGGGATCTTCCGAGCAGTACTTC	CASSFTTSGGSSEQYF
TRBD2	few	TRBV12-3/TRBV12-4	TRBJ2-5	TGTGCCAGCAGTTTACGGCAGGGAGGGGTAGAGACCCAGTACTTC	CASSLRQGGVETQYF